This TCR beta chain was identified in a study of blood T cell repertoires in COVID-19. Study as a whole: Samples taken during acute and convalescent COVID-19 were collected in the United States, Italy and Spain.

Per the study methods: Amplification from reference gene primers served as the basis for estimated nucleated cell counts. Profiled with immunoSEQ multiplex PCR; TCRdb holds only in-frame clones, not every one. The DNA gave D and trimming, while V, J and clone size come from that table. The sample includes approximately 300,000 clones, around nine tenths of them seen just once. Sequenced: peripheral blood. This receptor was taken from a man aged 40-55 years with acute or convalescent COVID-19.

CDR3 sequence reads: CASGLGQGNEQFF. CDR3 nucleotides: TGTGCTAGTGGTTTGGGACAGGGGAATGAGCAGTTCTTC. The chain carries TRBV12-5 and TRBJ2-1, with TRBD1 matching 8 bases. CDR3 length: 13 amino acids. Looked up from germline, CDR1 is LGHNT and CDR2 is FRNRAP. The junction had 0 bases not matched to a gene; V was cut back by 1 base and J by 7 bases.